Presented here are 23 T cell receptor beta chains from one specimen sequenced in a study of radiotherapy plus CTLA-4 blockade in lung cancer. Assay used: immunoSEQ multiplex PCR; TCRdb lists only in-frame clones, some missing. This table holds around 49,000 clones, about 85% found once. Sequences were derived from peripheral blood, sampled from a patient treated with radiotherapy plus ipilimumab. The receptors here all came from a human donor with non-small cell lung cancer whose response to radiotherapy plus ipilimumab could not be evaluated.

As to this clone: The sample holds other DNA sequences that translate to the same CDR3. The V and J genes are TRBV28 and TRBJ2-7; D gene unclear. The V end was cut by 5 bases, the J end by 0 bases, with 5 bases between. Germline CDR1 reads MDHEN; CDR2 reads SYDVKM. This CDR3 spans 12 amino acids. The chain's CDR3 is CASSLYSYEQYF. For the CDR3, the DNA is TGTGCCAGCAGTCTCTACTCCTACGAGCAGTACTTC.

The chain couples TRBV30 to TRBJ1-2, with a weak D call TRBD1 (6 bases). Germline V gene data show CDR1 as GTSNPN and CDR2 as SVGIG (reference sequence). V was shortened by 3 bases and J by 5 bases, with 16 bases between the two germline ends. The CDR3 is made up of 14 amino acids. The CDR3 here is CAWRATGSAYGYTF. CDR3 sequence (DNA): TGTGCCTGGAGAGCGACAGGCAGCGCTTATGGCTACACCTTC. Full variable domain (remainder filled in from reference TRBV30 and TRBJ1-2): SQTIHQWPATLVQPVGSPLSLECTVEGTSNPNLYWYRQAAGRGLQLLFYSVGIGQISSEVPQNLSASRPQDRQFILSSKKLLLSDSGFYLCAWRATGSAYGYTFGSGTRLTVV.

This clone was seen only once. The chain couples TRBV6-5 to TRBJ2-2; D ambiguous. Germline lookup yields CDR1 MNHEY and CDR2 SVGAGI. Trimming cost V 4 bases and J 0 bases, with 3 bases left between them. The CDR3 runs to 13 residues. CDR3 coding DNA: TGTGCCAGCAGTTCCGCGAACACCGGGGAGCTGTTTTTT. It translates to CASSSANTGELFF.

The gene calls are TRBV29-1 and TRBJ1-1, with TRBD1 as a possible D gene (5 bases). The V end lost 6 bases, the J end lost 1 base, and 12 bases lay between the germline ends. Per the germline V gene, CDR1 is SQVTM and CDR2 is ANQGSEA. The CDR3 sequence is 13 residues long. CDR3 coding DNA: TGCAGCGTCACCGCGGGGCGGAACACTGAAGCTTTCTTT. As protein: CSVTAGRNTEAFF.

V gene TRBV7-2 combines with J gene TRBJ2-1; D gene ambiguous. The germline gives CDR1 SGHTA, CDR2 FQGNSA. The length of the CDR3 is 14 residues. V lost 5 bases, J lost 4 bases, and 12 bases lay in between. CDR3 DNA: TGTGCCAGCAGCCCTCAAGCCGGGTACAATGAGCAGTTCTTC. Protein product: CASSPQAGYNEQFF.

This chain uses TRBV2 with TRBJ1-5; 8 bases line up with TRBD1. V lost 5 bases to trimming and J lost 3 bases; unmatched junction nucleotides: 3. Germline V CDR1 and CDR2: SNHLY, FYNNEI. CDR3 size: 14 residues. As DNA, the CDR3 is TGTGCCAGCAGTTCCCAGGGGGCCAATCAGCCCCAGCATTTT. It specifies CASSSQGANQPQHF.

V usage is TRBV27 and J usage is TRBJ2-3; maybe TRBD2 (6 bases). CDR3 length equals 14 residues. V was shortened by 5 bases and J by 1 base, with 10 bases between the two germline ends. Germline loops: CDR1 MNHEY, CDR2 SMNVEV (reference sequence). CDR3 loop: CASSGERGTDTQYF. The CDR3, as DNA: TGTGCCAGCAGTGGGGAGCGGGGCACAGATACGCAGTATTTT.

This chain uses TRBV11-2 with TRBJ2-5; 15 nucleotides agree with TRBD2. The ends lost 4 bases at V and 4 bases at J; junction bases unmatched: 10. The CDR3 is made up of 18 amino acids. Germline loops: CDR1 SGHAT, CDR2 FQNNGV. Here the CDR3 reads CASSSGLAGGRGGETQYF. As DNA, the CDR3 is TGTGCCAGCAGCTCCGGACTAGCGGGAGGGCGAGGAGGAGAGACCCAGTACTTC.

Here the CDR3 reads CASSVSRTGDGGYTF. In DNA form, the CDR3 reads TGTGCCAGCAGCGTTTCCCGGACAGGGGATGGTGGCTACACCTTC. The chain is built from TRBV9 and TRBJ1-2; 9 bases fit TRBD1. After removal of 2 bases from V and 7 bases from J, the junction contained 9 bases not matched to a gene. The CDR3 sequence is 15 residues long. Germline values: CDR1 SGDLS, CDR2 YYNGEE.

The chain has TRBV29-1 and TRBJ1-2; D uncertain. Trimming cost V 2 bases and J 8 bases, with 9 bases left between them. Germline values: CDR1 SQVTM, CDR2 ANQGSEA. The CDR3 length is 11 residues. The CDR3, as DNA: TGCAGCGTTGAACAGGTTTACGGCTACACCTTC. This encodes CSVEQVYGYTF.

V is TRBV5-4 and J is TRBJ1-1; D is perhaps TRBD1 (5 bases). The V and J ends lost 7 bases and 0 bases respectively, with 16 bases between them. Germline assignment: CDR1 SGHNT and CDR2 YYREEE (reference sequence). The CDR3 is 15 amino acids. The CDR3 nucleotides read TGTGCCAGCCGCAGGACGACAGCCATGAACACTGAAGCTTTCTTT. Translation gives CASRRTTAMNTEAFF.

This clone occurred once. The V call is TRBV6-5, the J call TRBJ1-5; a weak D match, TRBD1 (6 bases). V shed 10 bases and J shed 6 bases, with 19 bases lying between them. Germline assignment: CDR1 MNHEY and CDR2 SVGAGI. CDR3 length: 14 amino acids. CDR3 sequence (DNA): TGTGCCACTCAAAGGGGGGGGGACGGTCAGCCCCAGCATTTT. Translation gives CATQRGGDGQPQHF.

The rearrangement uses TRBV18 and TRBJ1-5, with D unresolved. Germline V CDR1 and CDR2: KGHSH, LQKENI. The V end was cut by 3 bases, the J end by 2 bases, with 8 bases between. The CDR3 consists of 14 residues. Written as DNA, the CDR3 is TGTGCCAGCTCACCTGGACTGCGCAATCAGCCCCAGCATTTT. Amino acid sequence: CASSPGLRNQPQHF.

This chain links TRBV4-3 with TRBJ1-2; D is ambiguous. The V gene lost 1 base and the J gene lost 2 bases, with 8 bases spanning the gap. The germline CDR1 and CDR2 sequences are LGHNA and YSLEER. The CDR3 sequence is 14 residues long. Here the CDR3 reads CASSQVLLNYGYTF. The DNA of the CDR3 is TGCGCCAGCAGCCAAGTCCTATTAAACTATGGCTACACCTTC.

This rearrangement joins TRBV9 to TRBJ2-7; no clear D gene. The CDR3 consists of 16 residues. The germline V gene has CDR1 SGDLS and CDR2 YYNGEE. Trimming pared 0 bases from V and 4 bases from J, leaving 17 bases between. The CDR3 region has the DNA TGTGCCAGCAGCGTAGGCCGTTATCCAGTTGATTACGAGCAGTACTTC. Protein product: CASSVGRYPVDYEQYF.

CDR3 residues: CASSIVGQGLYEQYF. CDR3 in DNA: TGTGCCAGTAGTATAGTAGGACAGGGGCTCTACGAGCAGTACTTC. The chain is built from TRBV19 and TRBJ2-7, with TRBD1 matching over 9 bases. Germline trimming cut 1 base from V and 3 bases from J; bases unmatched to any gene: 4. Germline-derived CDR1 and CDR2 are LNHDA and SQIVND (reference sequence). The CDR3 is 15 amino acids.

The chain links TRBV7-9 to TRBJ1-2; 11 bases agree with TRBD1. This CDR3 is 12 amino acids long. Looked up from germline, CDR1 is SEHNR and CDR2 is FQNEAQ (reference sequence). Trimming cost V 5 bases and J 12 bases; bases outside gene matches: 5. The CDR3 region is CASSTGTGGNTF. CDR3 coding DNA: TGTGCCAGCAGCACCGGGACAGGGGGGAACACCTTC.

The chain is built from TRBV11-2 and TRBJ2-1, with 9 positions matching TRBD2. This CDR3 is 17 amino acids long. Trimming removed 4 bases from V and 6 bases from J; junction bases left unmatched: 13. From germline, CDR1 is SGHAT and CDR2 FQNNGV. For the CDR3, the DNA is TGTGCCAGCAGCTCTCATGGGATAGCGGGAGATGGCAATGAGCAGTTCTTC. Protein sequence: CASSSHGIAGDGNEQFF.

This CDR3 reads CASSLASYTEAFF. In DNA form, the CDR3 reads TGTGCCAGTAGTTTGGCCAGTTACACTGAAGCTTTCTTT. This chain joins TRBV19 and TRBJ1-1; D not certain. CDR3 size: 13 residues. V was shortened by 5 bases and J by 3 bases, with 10 bases between the two germline ends. Germline V CDR1 and CDR2: LNHDA, SQIVND (reference sequence).

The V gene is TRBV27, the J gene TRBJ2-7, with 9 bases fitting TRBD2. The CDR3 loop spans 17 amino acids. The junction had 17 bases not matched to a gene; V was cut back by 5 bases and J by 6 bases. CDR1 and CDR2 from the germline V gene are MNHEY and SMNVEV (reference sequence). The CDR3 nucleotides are TGTGCCAGCAGTGTACTAGCGGGCAAGACCCGCGGGGGCGAGCAGTACTTC. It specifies CASSVLAGKTRGGEQYF.

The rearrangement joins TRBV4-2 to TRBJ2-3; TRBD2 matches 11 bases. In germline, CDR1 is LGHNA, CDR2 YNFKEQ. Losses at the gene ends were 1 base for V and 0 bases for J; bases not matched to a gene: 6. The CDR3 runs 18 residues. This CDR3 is CASSQAGLAGGSTDTQYF. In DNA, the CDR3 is TGTGCCAGCAGCCAAGCGGGGCTAGCGGGGGGAAGCACAGATACGCAGTATTTT.

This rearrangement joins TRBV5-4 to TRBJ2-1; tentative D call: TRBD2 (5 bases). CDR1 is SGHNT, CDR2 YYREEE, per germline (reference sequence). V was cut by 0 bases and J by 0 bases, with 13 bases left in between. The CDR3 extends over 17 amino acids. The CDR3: CASSLGSSRSSYNEQFF. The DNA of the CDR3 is TGTGCCAGCAGCTTGGGCTCTAGCCGGAGCTCCTACAATGAGCAGTTCTTC.

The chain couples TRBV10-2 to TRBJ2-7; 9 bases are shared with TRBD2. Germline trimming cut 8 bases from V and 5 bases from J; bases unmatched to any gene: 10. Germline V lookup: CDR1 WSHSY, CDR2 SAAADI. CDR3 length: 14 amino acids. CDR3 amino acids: CASSLAGPGNEQYF. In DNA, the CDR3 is TGCGCCAGCTCGCTAGCGGGACCTGGGAACGAGCAGTACTTC.